This T cell receptor beta chain derives from a study of identical twins. On this clonotype: Its matching antigen is unknown.

Study observations and caveats: Fewer insertions characterized abundant cord blood beta clonotypes, whereas memory repertoires showed none.

TCRdb re-called the 5' RACE reads with MiXCR, one entry per CDR3 protein. This sample has fewer than 900,000 distinct CDR3 sequences, with 21% found just once. The CDR3 consists of 15 residues. Germline-derived CDR1 and CDR2 are SGHRS and YFSETQ. Between the trimmed V and J ends, which lost 4 bases and 0 bases, there was a span of 10 bases. The data also belong to a second study, concerning T cells expressing NK-cell markers.

The source of this sequence is a woman aged 18-30 years in good health. The V gene is TRBV5-1, the J gene TRBJ1-4; D is unclear. Sequencing was done on a sample of PBMCs. The DNA for the CDR3 is TGCGCCAGCAGCCCCGGACGGTCAACTAATGAAAAACTGTTTTTT. Translation gives CASSPGRSTNEKLFF.